The present T cell receptor (beta chain) was sequenced within a study of neoadjuvant anti-PD-1 for oral cavity cancer. Clones were sequenced by immunoSEQ multiplex PCR, and TCRdb holds only the in-frame ones, with some missing. The table lists 23,000 or so clones, roughly 29% of them singletons. Points on this clone: At one boundary the junction diverges from the germline segment, which might be a read error.

The V gene's germline CDR1 is SGHRS and CDR2 YFSETQ. The CDR3 sequence is 13 residues long. Time point here: after neoadjuvant nivolumab, at surgical resection. Patients had newly diagnosed, untreated stage II-IVA oral cavity squamous cell carcinoma. The rearrangement links TRBV5-1 to TRBJ2-7, with TRBD1 matching over 8 bases. Sequences were derived from tumor tissue, sampled after nivolumab (anti-PD-1) treatment. The receptor was derived from a person between 40 and 85 years old with oral cavity squamous cell carcinoma. The CDR3: CASRLDRVGEQYF. In nucleotides, the CDR3 is TGCGCCAGCAGATTGGACAGGGTAGGCGAGCAGTACTTC.